One and the same sample provided the 14 T cell receptor beta chains below, sequenced in a study of shared clonotypes between healthy human individuals. The protocol was immunoSEQ multiplex PCR, while the TCRdb copy is restricted to in-frame clones and leaves out a portion. The sample lists about 680,000 clones; about 74% were seen once. The specimen sequenced was memory CD4+ T cells sorted from blood. As for subset: CD45RA-negative fraction. These receptor sequences come from a woman under 40 in good health.

V is TRBV1 and J is TRBJ2-3; the table's D gene call, TRBD2, was not cross checked with the DNA. TRBV1 is designated a pseudogene. CDR3 length: 14 residues. This CDR3 reads CTSSPSGSVDTQYF. The CDR3 DNA sequence: TGCACCAGCAGCCCCAGCGGGAGCGTGGATACGCAGTATTTT.

This clone appeared a few times. The chain recombines TRBV7-2 with TRBJ2-5; 7 positions agree with TRBD1. Germline values: CDR1 SGHTA, CDR2 FQGNSA. With V trimmed by 5 bases and J by 5 bases, 8 bases remained unmatched. The CDR3 is made up of 14 amino acids. CDR3: CASSTFYRGETQYF. Here the CDR3 DNA reads TGTGCCAGCAGCACATTCTACAGGGGCGAGACCCAGTACTTC.

This clone was seen a handful of times. The rearrangement uses TRBV2 and TRBJ1-5, with 12 bases fitting TRBD1. Germline CDR1 SNHLY, CDR2 FYNNEI. The CDR3 spans 14 residues. V lost 6 bases, J lost 5 bases, and 2 bases stayed unmatched. CDR3 DNA: TGTGCCAGCAGCCGGGACAGGGGGCATCAGCCCCAGCATTTT. As protein: CASSRDRGHQPQHF.

This clone was detected only a few times. Other DNA sequences in the same sample also yield this CDR3. In DNA, the CDR3 is TGTGCCAGCAGTGTCGAAGGAGAGCAGTACTTC. Translation gives CASSVEGEQYF. The chain has TRBV2 and TRBJ2-7; no clear D. V dropped 4 bases and J dropped 7 bases, with 8 bases sitting between them. CDR3 length equals 11 residues. The germline V gene has CDR1 SNHLY and CDR2 FYNNEI. The full variable domain, its missing parts supplied by reference TRBV2 and TRBJ2-7, is EPEVTQTPSHQVTQMGQEVILRCVPISNHLYFYWYRQILGQKVEFLVSFYNNEISEKSEIFDDQFSVERPDGSNFTLKIRSTKLEDSAMYFCASSVEGEQYFGPGTRLTVT.

This clone has just a few counts. V and J are TRBV5-1 and TRBJ2-2, with TRBD2 as a possible D gene (6 bases). Germline values: CDR1 SGHRS, CDR2 YFSETQ. The CDR3 sequence is 16 residues long. V lost 1 base to trimming and J lost 5 bases, with 15 bases between them. In DNA, the CDR3 is TGCGCCAGCAGCTTGTCGGGAGACTCTCGGACCGGGGAGCTGTTTTTT. As protein: CASSLSGDSRTGELFF.

The chain employs TRBV27 and TRBJ2-2; TRBD2 matches 9 bases. V lost 1 base, J lost 6 bases, and 15 bases stayed unmatched. CDR1 and CDR2 (germline): MNHEY, SMNVEV (reference sequence). This CDR3 spans 19 amino acids. Here the CDR3 DNA reads TGTGCCAGCAGTTTATTTTGGGTTCGTGGTAGCGGGAGCCCCGGGGAGCTGTTTTTT. Amino acids: CASSLFWVRGSGSPGELFF.

The genes are TRBV5-4 and TRBJ1-1, with 9 bases fitting TRBD1. The CDR3 runs to 14 residues. V lost 5 bases, J lost 10 bases, and 12 bases stayed unmatched. Germline CDR1 is SGHNT and CDR2 is YYREEE (reference sequence). CDR3 nucleotides: TGTGCCAGCAGTTACCGGGACAGGGAAATCTCAGCTTTCTTT. Translated, it gives CASSYRDREISAFF.

This clone came up a few times. The sample holds other DNA sequences that translate to the same CDR3. The genes are TRBV11-2 and TRBJ2-5; 14 positions match TRBD2. The germline V gene has CDR1 SGHAT and CDR2 FQNNGV. CDR3 size: 16 residues. Trimming took 4 bases from V and 2 from J; bases not matched to a gene: 3. The CDR3 loop reads CASSSGTSGGQETQYF. As DNA, the CDR3 is TGTGCCAGCAGCTCAGGGACTAGCGGGGGTCAAGAGACCCAGTACTTC.

The chain joins TRBV6-1 to TRBJ1-4, with D unresolved. Germline CDR1 reads MNHNS; CDR2 reads SASEGT. The CDR3 sequence is 14 residues long. V lost 2 bases and J lost 8, with 12 bases in between. DNA for the CDR3: TGTGCCAGCAGTGAAAACGGGCGACGGGAAAAACTGTTTTTT. Amino acid sequence: CASSENGRREKLFF.

For this clone: At the DNA level, this CDR3 is encoded by other sequences in the same sample as well. The gene calls are TRBV29-1 and TRBJ2-3, with TRBD2 identical over 7 bases. The length of the CDR3 is 13 residues. Losses at the gene ends were 4 bases for V and 4 bases for J; bases not matched to a gene: 5. The germline V gene encodes CDR1 SQVTM and CDR2 ANQGSEA. The CDR3 loop reads CSVVGGSSDTQYF. The CDR3, as DNA: TGCAGCGTTGTGGGCGGGAGCTCAGATACGCAGTATTTT.

This chain uses TRBV30 with TRBJ2-6; the D gene is possibly TRBD2 (5 bases). Trimming left V 5 bases short and J 0 bases short, with 8 bases between. Germline CDR1 is GTSNPN and CDR2 is SVGIG (reference sequence). The CDR3 sequence is 14 residues long. For the CDR3, the DNA is TGTGCCTGGCAAGGGAGCTCTGGGGCCAACGTCCTGACTTTC. Residues: CAWQGSSGANVLTF.

The chain couples TRBV6-4 to TRBJ2-1; 8 nucleotides align to TRBD2. Germline values: CDR1 MRHNA, CDR2 SNTAGT. CDR3 length equals 17 residues. V was pared by 0 bases and J by 5 bases, with 9 bases of the junction left unmatched. Here the CDR3 DNA reads TGTGCCAGCAGTGACTCGTCTTGGGGGACTAGAAACAATGAGCAGTTCTTC. Protein sequence: CASSDSSWGTRNNEQFF.

This chain uses TRBV2 with TRBJ2-1; D may be TRBD2 (6 bases). Germline lookup yields CDR1 SNHLY and CDR2 FYNNEI. The CDR3 loop spans 14 amino acids. V lost 6 bases and J lost 6, with 15 bases in between. In DNA, the CDR3 is TGTGCCAGCAGACGAGCGGGTGCCCCCAATGAGCAGTTCTTC. This encodes CASRRAGAPNEQFF.

This chain links TRBV11-2 with TRBJ1-4; 7 bases are shared with TRBD1. With V trimmed by 5 bases and J by 1 base, 10 bases remained unmatched. The CDR3 totals 17 residues. Germline V gene data show CDR1 as SGHAT and CDR2 as FQNNGV. CDR3 protein: CASSVTGRGRTNEKLFF. The CDR3, as DNA: TGTGCCAGCAGCGTAACGGGGAGGGGGCGAACTAATGAAAAACTGTTTTTT.